Shown below are 24 T cell receptor beta chains from a single sample sequenced in a study of blood T cell repertoires in COVID-19. Here immunoSEQ multiplex PCR was the method, and the copy in TCRdb shows in-frame clones only, minus some. This table holds 50,000 to 70,000 clones, roughly 80% found once. Sequenced material: peripheral blood. All receptors come from a man aged 55-75 years with acute or convalescent COVID-19.

This rearrangement joins TRBV21-1 to TRBJ2-7; the table's D call, TRBD1, was not checked against the DNA. TRBV21-1 is reported as a pseudogene. This CDR3 is 14 amino acids long. As DNA, the CDR3 is TGTGCCAGCAGCAACTGGCAGTTAAACTACGAGCAGTACTTC. Amino acids: CASSNWQLNYEQYF.

The chain uses TRBV7-3 and TRBJ2-7, with TRBD1 matching 7 bases. This CDR3 comprises 16 residues. CDR1 and CDR2 (germline): SGHTA, FQGTGA. V shed 5 bases, J shed 3 bases, and the junction held 13 bases outside the gene matches. CDR3: CASSTQTGAGDYEQYF. The CDR3 bases are TGTGCCAGCAGCACTCAAACAGGGGCCGGGGACTACGAGCAGTACTTC.

V is TRBV11-2 and J is TRBJ1-2; TRBD1 matches 8 bases. This CDR3 comprises 13 residues. The junction had 4 bases not matched to a gene; V was cut back by 3 bases and J by 7 bases. The V gene's germline CDR1 is SGHAT and CDR2 FQNNGV. The CDR3 DNA reads as TGTGCCAGCAGCTTCGGGCAGGGGGCTGGCTACACCTTC. This codes for CASSFGQGAGYTF.

This clone turned up a few times. The chain couples TRBV11-1 to TRBJ1-5; possible D gene TRBD1, 5 bases. Germline V gene sequence: CDR1 SGHAT, CDR2 FQDESV (reference sequence). Deletions cut 5 bases from V and 2 bases from J, with 7 bases between. The CDR3 loop spans 13 amino acids. The CDR3 DNA reads TGTGCCAGCAGCCTGACAGGCAATCAGCCCCAGCATTTT. Amino acid sequence: CASSLTGNQPQHF.

Comment on this clone: The junction and the germline gene differ at one end; a read error may be behind it. V and J are TRBV12-5 and TRBJ1-5; maybe TRBD1 (6 bases). CDR3 length: 13 amino acids. Germline CDR1 LGHNT, CDR2 FRNRAP. As DNA, the CDR3 is TGTGCTAGTGGTTTGGGGGGAGACAGGCCGTTAAGCTTT. As protein: CASGLGGDRPLSF. Based on the CDR3 plus reference TRBV12-5 and TRBJ1-5, the full variable domain is DARVTQTPRHKVTEMGQEVTMRCQPILGHNTVFWYRQTMMQGLELLAYFRNRAPLDDSGMPKDRFSAEMPDATLATLKIQPSEPRDSAVYFCASGLGGDRPLSFGDGTRLSIL.

The rearrangement uses TRBV2 and TRBJ2-2; TRBD2 agrees at 8 bases. Germline CDR1 and CDR2: SNHLY and FYNNEI. The ends lost 2 bases at V and 0 bases at J; junction bases unmatched: 14. The CDR3 is 20 amino acids. The CDR3 region has the DNA TGTGCCAGCAGTGAACACGCGGGCGGGGGGCCTTACGCGAACACCGGGGAGCTGTTTTTT. Residues: CASSEHAGGGPYANTGELFF.

This chain connects TRBV24-1 to TRBJ2-7; a possible D gene is TRBD1 (6 bases). The germline gives CDR1 KGHDR, CDR2 SFDVKD. Deletions cut 9 bases from V and 5 bases from J, with 16 bases between. CDR3 length: 13 amino acids. The CDR3 reads CATASGQTNEQYF. CDR3 in DNA: TGTGCCACCGCATCCGGACAGACCAACGAGCAGTACTTC.

This clone came up many times. This chain links TRBV6-5 with TRBJ1-1; a weak D match, TRBD1 (5 bases). With 9 bases removed from V and 5 bases from J, the gap between germline ends came to 16 bases. The CDR3 is made up of 13 amino acids. CDR1 and CDR2 from the germline V gene are MNHEY and SVGAGI. The CDR3 region has the DNA TGTGCCAGTTGGGGGTACGGGAGGACTGAAGCTTTCTTT. Protein product: CASWGYGRTEAFF.

V and J are TRBV29-1 and TRBJ1-1; tentative D call: TRBD1 (5 bases). The V gene lost 6 bases and the J gene lost 11 bases, with 22 bases spanning the gap. The CDR3 length is 13 residues. Germline values: CDR1 SQVTM, CDR2 ANQGSEA. The CDR3 coding sequence is TGCAGCGTGGGGGGAAGCGAACAACCAACGGCTTTCTTT. Its translation is CSVGGSEQPTAFF.

This clone occurred a few times. This rearrangement joins TRBV5-6 to TRBJ2-3; no clear D gene. The germline V and J ends were trimmed by 2 bases and 2 bases, with 9 bases remaining between them. The CDR3 loop spans 14 amino acids. Germline V CDR1 and CDR2: SGHDT, YYEEEE. The CDR3 DNA follows: TGTGCCAGCAGCTTTGGTGCACACACAGATACGCAGTATTTT. Residues: CASSFGAHTDTQYF.

This chain connects TRBV10-3 to TRBJ2-7, with D uncertain. Germline values: CDR1 ENHRY, CDR2 SYGVKD. V shed 0 bases and J shed 3 bases, with 9 bases lying between them. This CDR3 has 14 residues. CDR3 in DNA: TGTGCCATCAGTGAGTCAGTCCCGGGCTACGAGCAGTACTTC. It yields the protein CAISESVPGYEQYF.

The rearrangement joins TRBV7-9 to TRBJ2-7, with TRBD1 matching over 7 bases. The CDR3 is 15 residues long. V lost 4 bases and J lost 6; bases outside the gene matches: 12. Germline-derived CDR1 and CDR2 are SEHNR and FQNEAQ (reference sequence). In nucleotides, the CDR3 is TGTGCCAGCAGCTCTAAAAGACAGGGAAGTGGCGAGCAGTACTTC. It is translated as CASSSKRQGSGEQYF.

This chain connects TRBV5-1 to TRBJ2-1; the D gene is possibly TRBD1 (5 bases). The V end was cut by 3 bases, the J end by 0 bases, with 31 bases between. The CDR3 contains 22 residues. Germline V lookup: CDR1 SGHRS, CDR2 YFSETQ. CDR3 sequence (DNA): TGCGCCAGCAGCTCCACCTGGTCCTCGGATAAAGGGGCCCCGAGCTCCTACAATGAGCAGTTCTTC. It codes for CASSSTWSSDKGAPSSYNEQFF. Drawing the rest from reference TRBV5-1 and TRBJ2-1, the complete variable domain is KAGVTQTPRYLIKTRGQQVTLSCSPISGHRSVSWYQQTPGQGLQFLFEYFSETQRNKGNFPGRFSGRQFSNSRSEMNVSTLELGDSALYLCASSSTWSSDKGAPSSYNEQFFGPGTRLTVL.

This clone has more than one count but fewer than ten. The genes are TRBV6-1 and TRBJ1-4; no clear D. Per the germline V gene, CDR1 is MNHNS and CDR2 is SASEGT. Trimming removed 2 bases at V and 3 bases at J, with 7 bases between. The CDR3 runs to 14 residues. The CDR3 spells CASSETGSNEKLFF. The DNA for the CDR3 is TGTGCCAGCAGTGAAACCGGGTCTAATGAAAAACTGTTTTTT.

The V gene is TRBV28, the J gene TRBJ1-3; a possible D gene is TRBD1 (5 bases). CDR1 is MDHEN, CDR2 SYDVKM, per germline. V shed 3 bases and J shed 0 bases, with 9 bases lying between them. The CDR3 is 15 residues long. As DNA, the CDR3 is TGTGCCAGCAGTTTTAGGGGCGACTCTGGAAACACCATATATTTT. Translating it yields CASSFRGDSGNTIYF.

With regard to this clone: An end of the junction differs from the germline gene, which may be a read error. V is TRBV5-1 and J is TRBJ2-7; D is uncertain. From germline, CDR1 is SGHRS and CDR2 YFSETQ. The CDR3 loop spans 14 amino acids. The CDR3 sequence: CASSLNGGTYGQYF. DNA for the CDR3: TGCGCCAGCAGCTTGAACGGCGGTACCTACGGGCAGTACTTC.

Regarding this clone: The germline gene is not matched at one end of the junction; a read error may be the cause. The chain carries TRBV30 and TRBJ1-6; D might be TRBD1 (5 bases). Germline V gives CDR1 GTSNPN, CDR2 SVGIG (reference sequence). The CDR3 has 16 amino acids. The CDR3: CASSQGATSSNSPLHF. The CDR3 nucleotides are TGTGCCTCCTCCCAGGGTGCAACATCCTCTAATTCACCCCTCCACTTT.

The chain joins TRBV12-3 or TRBV12-4 to TRBJ1-1; 9 positions agree with TRBD1. This CDR3 is built from 13 residues. With V trimmed by 7 bases and J by 11 bases, 11 bases remained unmatched. The CDR3 sequence: CASTLGQGGSAFF. For the CDR3, the DNA is TGTGCCAGCACCTTGGGACAGGGAGGTTCGGCTTTCTTT.

The chain employs TRBV5-1 and TRBJ2-1, with 8 bases aligning to TRBD1. The germline CDR1 and CDR2 sequences are SGHRS and YFSETQ. With V trimmed by 2 bases and J by 5 bases, 6 bases remained unmatched. The CDR3 extends over 15 amino acids. CDR3 coding DNA: TGCGCCAGCAGCTTAGGCCAGGGGGCAAACAATGAGCAGTTCTTC. Its protein is CASSLGQGANNEQFF. The variable domain in full, with the rest retrieved from reference TRBV5-1 and TRBJ2-1, is KAGVTQTPRYLIKTRGQQVTLSCSPISGHRSVSWYQQTPGQGLQFLFEYFSETQRNKGNFPGRFSGRQFSNSRSEMNVSTLELGDSALYLCASSLGQGANNEQFFGPGTRLTVL.

This chain links TRBV30 with TRBJ1-1; 7 bases are a match to TRBD1. The CDR3 contains 11 residues. J was trimmed by 9 bases and V by 5 bases; bases with no gene match: 6. The germline V gene has CDR1 GTSNPN and CDR2 SVGIG (reference sequence). CDR3 nucleotides: TGTGCCTGGGAACCGACAGGGCAAGCTTTCTTT. The encoded protein is CAWEPTGQAFF.

This clone was observed a few times. The J gene is TRBJ1-3, the V gene TRBV9; D ambiguous. This CDR3 has 15 residues. Trimming shortened V by 4 bases and J by 3 bases, and 14 bases separated the two germline ends. Germline V gene data show CDR1 as SGDLS and CDR2 as YYNGEE. CDR3 bases: TGTGCCAGCAGCCCACAATCGGGTGGTGGAAACACCATATATTTT. It encodes CASSPQSGGGNTIYF.

The rearrangement uses TRBV6-5 and TRBJ2-7, with TRBD1 matching over 9 bases. Germline trimming cut 6 bases from V and 3 bases from J; bases unmatched to any gene: 9. This CDR3 has 15 amino acids. Germline V gene data show CDR1 as MNHEY and CDR2 as SVGAGI. In nucleotides, the CDR3 is TGTGCCAGCAGAACAGGGGGCGGTATCCTCTACGAGCAGTACTTC. Translating it yields CASRTGGGILYEQYF.

The chain couples TRBV5-1 to TRBJ1-1, with D unresolved. The germline V gene encodes CDR1 SGHRS and CDR2 YFSETQ. V shed 1 base and J shed 4 bases, with 11 bases lying between them. The CDR3 length is 14 residues. The CDR3 reads CASSLSPVGTEAFF. The DNA for the CDR3 is TGCGCCAGCAGCTTGTCCCCGGTTGGCACTGAAGCTTTCTTT.

The V call is TRBV2, the J call TRBJ2-3; a possible D gene is TRBD2 (6 bases). Germline values: CDR1 SNHLY, CDR2 FYNNEI. The V end was cut by 10 bases, the J end by 0 bases, with 11 bases between. The CDR3 contains 13 residues. CDR3 in amino acids: CATAGPSTDTQYF. The CDR3 coding sequence is TGTGCCACCGCGGGACCTAGCACAGATACGCAGTATTTT.